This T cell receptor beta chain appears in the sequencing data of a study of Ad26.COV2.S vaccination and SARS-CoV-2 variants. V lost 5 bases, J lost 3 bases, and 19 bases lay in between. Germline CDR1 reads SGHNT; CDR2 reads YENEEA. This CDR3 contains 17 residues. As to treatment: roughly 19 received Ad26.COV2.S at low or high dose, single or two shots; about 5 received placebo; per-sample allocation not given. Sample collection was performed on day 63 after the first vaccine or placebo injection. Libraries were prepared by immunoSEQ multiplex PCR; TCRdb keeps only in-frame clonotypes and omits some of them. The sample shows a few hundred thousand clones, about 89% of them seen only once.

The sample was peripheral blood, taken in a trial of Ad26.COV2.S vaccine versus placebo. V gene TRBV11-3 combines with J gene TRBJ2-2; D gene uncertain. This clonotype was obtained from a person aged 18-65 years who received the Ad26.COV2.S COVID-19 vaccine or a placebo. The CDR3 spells CASSPSVSLTYTGELFF. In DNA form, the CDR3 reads TGTGCCAGCAGCCCATCGGTCAGCCTAACTTACACCGGGGAGCTGTTTTTT.